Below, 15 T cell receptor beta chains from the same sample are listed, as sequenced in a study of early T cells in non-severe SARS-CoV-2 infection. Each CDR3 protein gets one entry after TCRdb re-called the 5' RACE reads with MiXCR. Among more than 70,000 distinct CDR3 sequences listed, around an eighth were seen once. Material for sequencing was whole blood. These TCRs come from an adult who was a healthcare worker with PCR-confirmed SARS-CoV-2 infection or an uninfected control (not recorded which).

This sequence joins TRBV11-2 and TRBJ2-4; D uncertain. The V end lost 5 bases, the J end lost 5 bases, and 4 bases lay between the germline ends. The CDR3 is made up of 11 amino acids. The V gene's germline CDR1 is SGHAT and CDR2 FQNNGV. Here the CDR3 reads CASSPQNIQYF. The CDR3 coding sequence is TGTGCCAGCAGCCCCCAAAACATTCAGTACTTC.

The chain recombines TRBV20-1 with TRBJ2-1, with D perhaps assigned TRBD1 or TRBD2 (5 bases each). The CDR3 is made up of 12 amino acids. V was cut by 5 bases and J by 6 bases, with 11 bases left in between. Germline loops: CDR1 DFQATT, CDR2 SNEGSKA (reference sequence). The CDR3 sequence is CSAQGTVNEQFF. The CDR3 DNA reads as TGCAGTGCTCAAGGGACCGTCAATGAGCAGTTCTTC.

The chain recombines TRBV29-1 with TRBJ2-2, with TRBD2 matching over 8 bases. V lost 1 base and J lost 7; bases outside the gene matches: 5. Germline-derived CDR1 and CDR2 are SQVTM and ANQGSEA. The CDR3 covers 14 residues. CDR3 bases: TGCAGCGTTGAAGCGGGAGGGCCGAACGGGGAGCTGTTTTTT. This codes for CSVEAGGPNGELFF.

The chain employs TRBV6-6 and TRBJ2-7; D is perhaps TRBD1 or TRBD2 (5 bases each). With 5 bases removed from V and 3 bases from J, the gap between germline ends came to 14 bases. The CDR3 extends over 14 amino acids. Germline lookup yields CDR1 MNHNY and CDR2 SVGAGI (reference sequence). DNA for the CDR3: TGTGCCAGCAGTATCCGGGACGGTTACTACGAGCAGTACTTC. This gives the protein CASSIRDGYYEQYF.

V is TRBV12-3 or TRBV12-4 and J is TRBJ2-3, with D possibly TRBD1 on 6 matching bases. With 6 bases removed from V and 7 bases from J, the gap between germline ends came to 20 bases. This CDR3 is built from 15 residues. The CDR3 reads CASSPSQGRTNTQYF. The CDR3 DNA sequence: TGTGCCAGCAGCCCTTCCCAGGGGAGAACCAATACGCAGTATTTT.

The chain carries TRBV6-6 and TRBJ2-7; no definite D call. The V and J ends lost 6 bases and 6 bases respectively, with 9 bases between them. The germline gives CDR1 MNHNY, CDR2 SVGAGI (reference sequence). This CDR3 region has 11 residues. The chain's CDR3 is CASRTRAEQYF. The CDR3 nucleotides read TGTGCCAGCAGGACCCGAGCCGAGCAGTACTTC.

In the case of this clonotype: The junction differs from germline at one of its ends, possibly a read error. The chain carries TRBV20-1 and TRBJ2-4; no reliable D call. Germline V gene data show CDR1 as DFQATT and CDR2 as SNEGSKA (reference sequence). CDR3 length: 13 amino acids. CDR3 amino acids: CNARPAGQDIQYF. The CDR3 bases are TGCAATGCTAGACCGGCAGGCCAAGACATTCAGTACTTC.

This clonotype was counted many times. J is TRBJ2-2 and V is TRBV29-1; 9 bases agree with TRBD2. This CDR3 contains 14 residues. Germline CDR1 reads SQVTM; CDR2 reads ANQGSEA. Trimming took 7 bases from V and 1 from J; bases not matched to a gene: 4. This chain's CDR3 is CSAKTSGNTGELFF. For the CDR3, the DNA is TGCAGCGCTAAGACTAGCGGGAACACCGGGGAGCTGTTTTTT.

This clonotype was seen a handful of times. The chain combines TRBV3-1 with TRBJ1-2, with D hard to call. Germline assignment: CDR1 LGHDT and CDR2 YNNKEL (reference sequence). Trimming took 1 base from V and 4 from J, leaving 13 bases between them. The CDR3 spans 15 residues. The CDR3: CASSQAGVSAYGYTF. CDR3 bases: TGTGCCAGCAGCCAAGCTGGAGTTTCCGCCTATGGCTACACCTTC.

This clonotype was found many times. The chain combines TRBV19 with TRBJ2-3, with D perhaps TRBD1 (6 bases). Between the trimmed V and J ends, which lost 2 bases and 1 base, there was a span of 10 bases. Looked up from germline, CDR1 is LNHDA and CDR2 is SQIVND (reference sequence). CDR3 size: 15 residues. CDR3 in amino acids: CASSIIPGGTDTQYF. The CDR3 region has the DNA TGTGCCAGTAGTATAATCCCAGGGGGCACAGATACGCAGTATTTT. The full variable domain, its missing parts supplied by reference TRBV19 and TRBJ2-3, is DGGITQSPKYLFRKEGQNVTLSCEQNLNHDAMYWYRQDPGQGLRLIYYSQIVNDFQKGDIAEGYSVSREKKESFPLTVTSAQKNPTAFYLCASSIIPGGTDTQYFGPGTRLTVL.

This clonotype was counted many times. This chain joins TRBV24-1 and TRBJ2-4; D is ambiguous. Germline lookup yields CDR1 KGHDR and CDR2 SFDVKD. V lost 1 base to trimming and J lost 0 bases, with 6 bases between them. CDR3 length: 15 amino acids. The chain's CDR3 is CATSDLGLAKNIQYF. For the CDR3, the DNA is TGTGCCACCAGTGATTTAGGGTTAGCCAAAAACATTCAGTACTTC.

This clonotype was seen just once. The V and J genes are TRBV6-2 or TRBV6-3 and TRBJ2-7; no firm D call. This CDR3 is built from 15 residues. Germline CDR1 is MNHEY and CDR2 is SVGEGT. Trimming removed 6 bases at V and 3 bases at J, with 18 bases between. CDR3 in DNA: TGTGCCAGCAGCCCTCATTGGCTCTCCAACTACGAGCAGTACTTC. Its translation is CASSPHWLSNYEQYF.

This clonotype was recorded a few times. The CDR3 DNA reads as TGCAGCGTTGGGAGGGGTGAGCAGTTCTTC. Amino acid sequence: CSVGRGEQFF. The chain combines TRBV29-1 with TRBJ2-1; a possible D gene is TRBD2 (6 bases). The CDR3 extends over 10 amino acids. V lost 4 bases and J 9 bases, leaving 7 bases between the germline ends. Germline assignment: CDR1 SQVTM and CDR2 ANQGSEA.

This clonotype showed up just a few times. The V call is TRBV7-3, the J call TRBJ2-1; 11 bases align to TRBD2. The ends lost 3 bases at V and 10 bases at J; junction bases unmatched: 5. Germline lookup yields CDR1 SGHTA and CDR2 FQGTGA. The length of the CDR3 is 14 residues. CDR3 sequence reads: CASSLILAGGEQFF. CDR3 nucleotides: TGTGCCAGCAGCTTGATCCTAGCGGGGGGAGAGCAGTTCTTC. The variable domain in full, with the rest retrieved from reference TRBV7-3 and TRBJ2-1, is GAGVSQTPSNKVTEKGKYVELRCDPISGHTALYWYRQSLGQGPEFLIYFQGTGAADDSGLPNDRFFAVRPEGSVSTLKIQRTERGDSAVYLCASSLILAGGEQFFGPGTRLTVL.

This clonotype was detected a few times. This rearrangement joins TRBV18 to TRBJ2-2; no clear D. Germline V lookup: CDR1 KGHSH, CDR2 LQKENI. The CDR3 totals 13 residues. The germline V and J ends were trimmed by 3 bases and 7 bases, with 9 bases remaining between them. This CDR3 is CASSPAVDGELFF. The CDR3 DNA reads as TGTGCCAGCTCACCTGCGGTGGACGGGGAGCTGTTTTTT.